Included here is one TCR beta chain sequence, with context. This clonotype was seen a few times. This clone's antigen is unknown. Base qualities are not provided; no much larger clone lies one nucleotide away. V loses 0 bases, J loses 9 bases, and the germline ends lie 9 bases apart. Including the terminal cysteine and phenylalanine, the CDR3 comprises 13 residues. CDR3 DNA is the only sequence kept; it has 39 bases, read in frame from the first base. The data stem from a study of identical twins listed by TCRdb under 2016. Turning to the overall study: TCR alpha and beta repertoires from monozygotic twins, unrelated adults of various ages and cord blood were deep-sequenced to test whether fetal clonotypes persist. To rule out contamination, replicate twin experiments were performed at different times with different library preparation protocols.

Libraries were prepared through 5' RACE. Data came from an Illumina HiSeq 2000. Template switching added a universal primer binding site, and the final cDNA carried a unique molecular identifier that allowed TCR cDNA molecules to be counted accurately. Specific primers in the conserved constant-segment region were used to synthesize first-strand cDNA for TCR alpha and beta chains. To control for contamination, every cDNA library was double barcoded, receiving both a SMART-Mk sample barcode and Illumina barcodes. TruSeq adapter sequences, together with Illumina sample barcodes, were added in two successive PCR steps. The TCR alpha and beta cDNA libraries were sequenced on the Illumina HiSeq platform using custom primers. The paper's processing steps were these. Raw reads were processed with MiGEC to extract unique molecular identifiers, and MiXCR was used to determine CDR3 positions. For each individual, recombination models were inferred using an EM algorithm with the repgenHMM and IGoR tools. Shared clonotype analysis was performed with the tcR package in R, normalizing sharing by the product of cloneset sizes. To study raw recombination without the effects of thymic and clonal selection, out-of-frame nonproductive sequences were analyzed. The public reads were reprocessed in TCRdb via fastp at Q25 and MiXCR, keeping in-frame beta chains. Every entry covers one CDR3 protein and lists the most common genes and DNA from its rows. The V and J calls reflect TCRdb's pipeline rather than the authors' work. This sample has about 490,000 distinct CDR3 sequences in its table, and approximately 16% of those were observed once. The ten largest clones represent roughly 0.43% of the sample.

All donors were healthy Caucasians. The twin cohort consisted of three pairs of female monozygotic twins, all aged about 18 to 29 years. Positive isolation kits from Invitrogen were used to isolate the CD4+ and CD8+ T cell populations. General findings and caveats noted by the study authors: The excess sharing between twins in beta out-of-frame sequences was weaker because fewer shared sequences reduced the signal-to-noise ratio. Because the same donors could not be followed over many years, the conclusions relied on cross-sectional statistical analysis. Recombination models systematically underestimated out-of-frame TCR alpha sharing in monozygotic twins but agreed with sharing between unrelated individuals. Abundant cord blood beta clonotypes carried fewer insertions; young adult naive repertoires showed a weaker similar trend, while memory repertoires showed none. Out-of-frame TCR alpha sequences shared between twins showed an excess of low generation-probability sequences compared with coincidental sharing between unrelated individuals. Invariant T cells such as MAIT and iNKT could partly confound zero-insertion analyses, though diverse VJ usage argued against this for most clonotypes.

Separately, the same data were catalogued under a study of yellow fever vaccine responses in identical twins. The second study also describes: According to the authors, the vaccine-induced T cell response in identical twins seemed to be partly convergent and partly specific to each individual. In identical twins, the study followed T cell clones that responded to the vaccine with precision.

The V and J segments used are TRBV12-3 or TRBV12-4 and TRBJ2-1; the D gene cannot be resolved reliably. The specimen was CD4+ T cells sorted from blood. The TCR originated in a woman between 18 and 29 years old in good health. The sequenced DNA: TGTGCCAGCAGTTTAGCTACGGGCACTGAGCAGTTCTTC. Its translation is CASSLATGTEQFF.